This T cell receptor (beta chain) was recorded in a study of HIV-infected patients and healthy controls. Points from the study as a whole: Compared with controls, mean Gini indices were significantly raised in HIV-infected repertoires, possibly indicating oligoclonality.

No cell fractionation was done, so the repertoire covers all unsorted peripheral blood T cells. About 540 ng RNA was reverse transcribed with alpha and beta constant-region primers. Separate chain-specific third strand synthesis with multiplexing indices produced the alpha and beta libraries. The cDNA received a 5' RACE adapter containing a random hexamer plus an SP2 sequencing primer site. The library got P5 and P7 elements plus a second index, then an approximately 22-cycle PCR. Each CDR3 protein gets one entry after TCRdb re-called the 5' RACE reads with MiXCR. The data contain 13,000 or so distinct CDR3 sequences, under 13% of them singletons. Looked up from germline, CDR1 is SGHRS and CDR2 is YFSETQ. The CDR3 length is 14 residues. J was trimmed by 1 base and V by 4 bases; bases with no gene match: 4. By proportion, this clonotype is medium-sized. Its antigen is still unknown.

The chain recombines TRBV5-1 with TRBJ1-1; 7 positions agree with TRBD1. This receptor was obtained from an adult in good health. Sequenced sample: blood. The CDR3 spells CASSQGQSNTEAFF. The CDR3 nucleotides are TGCGCCAGCAGCCAGGGACAGTCGAACACTGAAGCTTTCTTT.